This is a list of T cell receptor beta chains from one sample in a study of cytomegalovirus exposure and HLA in healthy donors. Profiling relied on immunoSEQ multiplex PCR, and the TCRdb table lists in-frame clones only, not all of them. The sample carries some 150,000 clones, roughly 82% recorded once. The sequenced sample consisted of PBMCs. These receptors were taken from a woman aged 50 to 65 in good health and CMV-seropositive. Each CDR3 is given with its conserved first and last residue. Fields, in order: J gene, V gene, clone size, D gene, CDR3 DNA, CDR3 protein. A D gene is named only where the DNA matches it firmly. Expanded clones are given a class, and other clones once, few, many or no size at all.

>TRBJ2-7|TRBV4-1|-|TRBD2
TGCGCCAGCAGCCTTAGCGGGGGCCCTTCCTACGAGCAGTACTTC
CASSLSGGPSYEQYF
>TRBJ2-3|TRBV5-3|-|TRBD2
TGTGCCAGAAGCACACTAGCGGGGGACCCCACAGATACGCAGTATTTT
CARSTLAGDPTDTQYF
>TRBJ2-1|TRBV10-3|-|TRBD2
TGTGCCATCAGTGGGACTAGCGGATTCCCCAATGAGCAGTTCTTC
CAISGTSGFPNEQFF
>TRBJ2-1|TRBV10-3|-|TRBD2
TGTGCCATCAGGGTAGCGGGGAGTTCGGGGAAGAGCTCCTACAATGAGCAGTTCTTC
CAIRVAGSSGKSSYNEQFF
>TRBJ2-7|TRBV28|once|-
TGTGCCAGCAGTTCTTCCTACGAGCAGTACTTC
CASSSSYEQYF
>TRBJ1-2|TRBV19|-|-
TGTGCCAGTAGTATTCCAGGACAGTACTATGGCTACACCTTC
CASSIPGQYYGYTF
>TRBJ1-6|TRBV19|-|TRBD1
TGTGCCAGTAGGCCAGACAGGGCCTTTAATTCACCCCTCCACTTT
CASRPDRAFNSPLHF
>TRBJ1-1|TRBV12-5|-|TRBD1
TGTGCTAGTGGTTTGGTAATGGGACAGGGTAGGAACACTGAAGCTTTCTTT
CASGLVMGQGRNTEAFF
>TRBJ2-7|TRBV15|few|-
TGTGCCACCAGCAGAGACACCAGCGGGTACTACGAGCAGTACTTC
CATSRDTSGYYEQYF
>TRBJ2-7|TRBV14|-|-
TGTGCCAGCAGCCAAACTGACAGGCAGTACTTC
CASSQTDRQYF
>TRBJ1-5|TRBV2|-|-
TGTGCCAGCAGCGGGACTGATAGCAATCAGCCCCAGCATTTT
CASSGTDSNQPQHF
>TRBJ2-1|TRBV7-8|once|TRBD2
TGTGCCAGCAGGCTAGCGGGGGCCGTCGTGGGTGAGCAGTTCTTC
CASRLAGAVVGEQFF